The sequence of this T cell receptor beta chain was determined in a study of blood T cells in healthy people across ages. The sample holds many counts of this clonotype. CDR1 ENHRY and CDR2 SYGVKD come from the germline V gene. The CDR3 runs 14 residues. V was clipped by 2 bases and J by 3 bases, with 8 bases between them. The second PCR ran roughly 6 to 11 cycles with a sample-barcoded 5' primer and J-beta primers. MiXCR was run by TCRdb on the 5' RACE reads, yielding one entry per CDR3 protein. Of 500,000 to 600,000 distinct CDR3 sequences in the sample, approximately 30% were seen once. Material for sequencing was blood. The sequence derives from a woman between 65 and 79 years old in good health. The genes are TRBV10-3 and TRBJ2-1; TRBD1 is a possible D gene (6 bases). DNA for the CDR3: TGTGCCATCAGTGAGGGGGGCGACTACAATGAGCAGTTCTTC. Amino acid sequence: CAISEGGDYNEQFF.